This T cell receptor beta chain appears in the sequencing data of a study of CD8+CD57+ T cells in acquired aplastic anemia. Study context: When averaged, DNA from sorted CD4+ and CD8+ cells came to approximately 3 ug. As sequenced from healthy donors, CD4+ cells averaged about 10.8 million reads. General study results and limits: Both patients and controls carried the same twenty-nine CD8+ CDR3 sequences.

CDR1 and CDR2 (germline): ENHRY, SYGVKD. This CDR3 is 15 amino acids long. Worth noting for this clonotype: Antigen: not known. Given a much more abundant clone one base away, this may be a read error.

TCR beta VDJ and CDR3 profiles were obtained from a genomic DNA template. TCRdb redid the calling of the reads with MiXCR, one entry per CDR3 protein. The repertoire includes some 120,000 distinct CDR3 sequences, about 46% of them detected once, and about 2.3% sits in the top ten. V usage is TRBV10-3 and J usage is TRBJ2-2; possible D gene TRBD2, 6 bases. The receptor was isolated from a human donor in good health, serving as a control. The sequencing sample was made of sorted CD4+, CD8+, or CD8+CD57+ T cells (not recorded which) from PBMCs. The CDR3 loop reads CASSLWEADTGELFF. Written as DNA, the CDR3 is TGTGCCAGCAGTTTATGGGAGGCGGACACCGGGGAGCTGTTTTTT.